A selection of T cell receptor beta chains follows, all from one sample in a study of blood T cell repertoires in COVID-19. Using immunoSEQ multiplex PCR, the repertoire was profiled, and TCRdb retains in-frame clones only, with some absent. The table includes around 150,000 clones, about nine tenths detected once. The sample was peripheral blood. The receptors were sampled from a man aged 18 to 29 with acute or convalescent COVID-19. The CDR3 runs from the conserved cysteine through the conserved F or W. The order of the fields is clone size, V gene, J gene, D gene, CDR3 DNA, CDR3 protein. The D gene is left open where the match is weak. Rows may omit the clone size; those that give it use once, few, many or a size class.

abundance: NA
v_gene: TRBV3-1/TRBV3-2
j_gene: TRBJ1-3
d_gene: NA
CDR3nt: TGTGCCAGCAGCCAACTAAACACCATATATTTT
CDR3aa: CASSQLNTIYF

abundance: once
v_gene: TRBV7-9
j_gene: TRBJ1-2
d_gene: TRBD1
CDR3nt: TGTGCCAGCAGCTTAGAACAGACAGGGATGGGCTACACCTTC
CDR3aa: CASSLEQTGMGYTF

abundance: NA
v_gene: TRBV11-3
j_gene: TRBJ1-1
d_gene: TRBD1
CDR3nt: TGTGCCAGCAGCTCTGACAGGGGTATGAACACTGAAGCTTTCTTT
CDR3aa: CASSSDRGMNTEAFF

abundance: NA
v_gene: TRBV6-1
j_gene: TRBJ2-7
d_gene: TRBD2
CDR3nt: TGTGCCAGCAGTGGGCCCTGGACTAGCGGTACCTACGAGCAGTACTTC
CDR3aa: CASSGPWTSGTYEQYF

abundance: NA
v_gene: TRBV3-1/TRBV3-2
j_gene: TRBJ1-4
d_gene: NA
CDR3nt: TGTGCCAGCAGCCCTCGTCTCCTTTCGGGTAATGAAAAACTGTTTTTT
CDR3aa: CASSPRLLSGNEKLFF

abundance: NA
v_gene: TRBV9
j_gene: TRBJ1-3
d_gene: NA
CDR3nt: TGTGCCAGCAGCGGTTATCCAGGGGCCGGAAACACCATATATTTT
CDR3aa: CASSGYPGAGNTIYF

abundance: NA
v_gene: TRBV10-1
j_gene: TRBJ1-1
d_gene: TRBD1
CDR3nt: TGCGCCAGCAGGGGACAGGGTCTCACTGAAGCTTTCTTT
CDR3aa: CASRGQGLTEAFF

abundance: NA
v_gene: TRBV15
j_gene: TRBJ2-5
d_gene: NA
CDR3nt: TGTGCCACCAGTGGGTGGGCCCAAGAGACCCAGTACTTC
CDR3aa: CATSGWAQETQYF

abundance: NA
v_gene: TRBV7-9
j_gene: TRBJ1-2
d_gene: TRBD1
CDR3nt: TGTGCCAGCAGCTTGGGACAGGGATTTAACTATGGCTACACCTTC
CDR3aa: CASSLGQGFNYGYTF

abundance: few
v_gene: TRBV6-6
j_gene: TRBJ1-2
d_gene: NA
CDR3nt: TGTGCCAGCAGTTACTCAAACACTAACTATGGCTACACCTTC
CDR3aa: CASSYSNTNYGYTF

abundance: NA
v_gene: TRBV5-4
j_gene: TRBJ2-7
d_gene: NA
CDR3nt: TGTGCCAGCAGCTTAGGAGGGGACTCCTACGAGCAGTACTTC
CDR3aa: CASSLGGDSYEQYF

abundance: NA
v_gene: TRBV7-9
j_gene: TRBJ1-4
d_gene: NA
CDR3nt: TGTGCCAGCAGCTTAGACAGAGCAAATGAAAAACTGTTTTTT
CDR3aa: CASSLDRANEKLFF

abundance: once
v_gene: TRBV24-1
j_gene: TRBJ2-6
d_gene: TRBD1
CDR3nt: TGTGCCATCGCCGGGACAGGGTTATCTGGGGCCAACGTCCTGACTTTC
CDR3aa: CAIAGTGLSGANVLTF

abundance: NA
v_gene: TRBV5-1
j_gene: TRBJ1-5
d_gene: TRBD1
CDR3nt: TGCGCCAGCAGCTCGGGGACAGGGTCGAATCAGCCCCAGCATTTT
CDR3aa: CASSSGTGSNQPQHF

abundance: NA
v_gene: TRBV4-1
j_gene: TRBJ2-1
d_gene: NA
CDR3nt: TGCGCCAGCAGCCAAGGTGTCGGTGGTGAGCAGTTCTTC
CDR3aa: CASSQGVGGEQFF

abundance: NA
v_gene: TRBV3-1/TRBV3-2
j_gene: TRBJ1-4
d_gene: NA
CDR3nt: TGTGCCAGCAGCCCCCTCGACGACAGGACCTATGGGGAAGGGGAAAAACTGTTTTTT
CDR3aa: CASSPLDDRTYGEGEKLFF

abundance: NA
v_gene: TRBV5-1
j_gene: TRBJ1-2
d_gene: NA
CDR3nt: TGCGCCAGCAGCTTTGGGGCTCTCTATGGCTACACCTTC
CDR3aa: CASSFGALYGYTF

abundance: NA
v_gene: TRBV5-5
j_gene: TRBJ1-2
d_gene: NA
CDR3nt: TGTGCCAGCAGCTTGTCAGGGGACGGCGGCTATGGCTACACCTTC
CDR3aa: CASSLSGDGGYGYTF

abundance: NA
v_gene: TRBV6-5
j_gene: TRBJ1-1
d_gene: NA
CDR3nt: TGTGCCAGCAGTCGGGAGGTGGTGAACACTGAAGCTTTCTTT
CDR3aa: CASSREVVNTEAFF

abundance: NA
v_gene: TRBV7-9
j_gene: TRBJ1-2
d_gene: NA
CDR3nt: TGTGCCAGCGCCTACAGGGTTTCCTATGGCTACACCTTC
CDR3aa: CASAYRVSYGYTF

abundance: NA
v_gene: TRBV14
j_gene: TRBJ1-1
d_gene: TRBD1
CDR3nt: TGTGCCAGCAGCCAAGAGACAGGGATCCCCACTGAAGCTTTCTTT
CDR3aa: CASSQETGIPTEAFF

abundance: NA
v_gene: TRBV9
j_gene: TRBJ1-3
d_gene: NA
CDR3nt: TGTGCCAGCAGCCCGAGGGGAAACACCATATATTTT
CDR3aa: CASSPRGNTIYF

abundance: NA
v_gene: TRBV7-8
j_gene: TRBJ1-5
d_gene: NA
CDR3nt: TGTGCCAGCAGCACCGGACACTATAGCAATCAGCCCCAGCATTTT
CDR3aa: CASSTGHYSNQPQHF

abundance: NA
v_gene: TRBV29-1
j_gene: TRBJ1-4
d_gene: NA
CDR3nt: TGCAGCGTTGGAAGGACAGATGAAAAACTGTTTTTT
CDR3aa: CSVGRTDEKLFF

abundance: NA
v_gene: TRBV6-5
j_gene: TRBJ1-5
d_gene: NA
CDR3nt: TGTGCCAGCAGTATATCGACAGTTCTCGGTTCGCCCCAGCATTTT
CDR3aa: CASSISTVLGSPQHF

abundance: NA
v_gene: TRBV29-1
j_gene: TRBJ1-2
d_gene: TRBD1
CDR3nt: TGCAGCTCGGGACAGGGGAAGGGCTACACCTTC
CDR3aa: CSSGQGKGYTF

abundance: NA
v_gene: TRBV19
j_gene: TRBJ1-5
d_gene: NA
CDR3nt: TGTGCCAGTGTTCCACAGGGTGGAAGCAATCAGCCCCAGCATTTT
CDR3aa: CASVPQGGSNQPQHF

abundance: NA
v_gene: TRBV5-5
j_gene: TRBJ2-1
d_gene: TRBD2
CDR3nt: TGTGCCAGCAGCGCGGCTCCTAGCGGGAGCAAATCCTACAATGAGCAGTTCTTC
CDR3aa: CASSAAPSGSKSYNEQFF

abundance: NA
v_gene: TRBV13
j_gene: TRBJ2-1
d_gene: TRBD2
CDR3nt: TGTGCCAGCAGCTCCCAGCCGCTGTGGTTAGCGGGGATCTACAATGAGCAGTTCTTC
CDR3aa: CASSSQPLWLAGIYNEQFF

abundance: NA
v_gene: TRBV19
j_gene: TRBJ2-7
d_gene: TRBD1
CDR3nt: TGTGCCAGTAGTAGAGATGGGACAGGGCCCTACGAGCAGTACTTC
CDR3aa: CASSRDGTGPYEQYF

abundance: once
v_gene: TRBV7-9
j_gene: TRBJ2-2
d_gene: TRBD2
CDR3nt: TGTGCCAGCAGCCCCCCGACTAGCGGGCGGACCGGGGAGCTGTTTTTT
CDR3aa: CASSPPTSGRTGELFF

abundance: NA
v_gene: TRBV18
j_gene: TRBJ2-5
d_gene: NA
CDR3nt: TGTGCCAGCTCACTAGGACAGAAGCAAGAGACCCAGTACTTC
CDR3aa: CASSLGQKQETQYF

abundance: NA
v_gene: TRBV30
j_gene: TRBJ1-2
d_gene: NA
CDR3nt: TGTGCCTGGACAGGGTTGAACTATGGCTACACCTTC
CDR3aa: CAWTGLNYGYTF

abundance: NA
v_gene: TRBV7-9
j_gene: TRBJ2-2
d_gene: NA
CDR3nt: TGTGCCAGCAGCTCACAGCGGCTAACCGGGGAGCTGTTTTTT
CDR3aa: CASSSQRLTGELFF

abundance: NA
v_gene: TRBV9
j_gene: TRBJ1-1
d_gene: NA
CDR3nt: TGTGCCAGCAGCGTACACCAGGGGAACACTGAAGCTTTCTTT
CDR3aa: CASSVHQGNTEAFF

abundance: NA
v_gene: TRBV3-1/TRBV3-2
j_gene: TRBJ2-1
d_gene: TRBD2
CDR3nt: TGTGCCAGCAGCCACCAAGCGGGAGGGGGGTACAATGAGCAGTTCTTC
CDR3aa: CASSHQAGGGYNEQFF

abundance: NA
v_gene: TRBV5-1
j_gene: TRBJ2-7
d_gene: NA
CDR3nt: TGCGCCAGCAGCTTGGAGAATACGGGGACCTACGAGCAGTACTTC
CDR3aa: CASSLENTGTYEQYF

abundance: NA
v_gene: TRBV3-1/TRBV3-2
j_gene: TRBJ2-5
d_gene: TRBD2
CDR3nt: TGTGCCAGCAGCCAAAGCGGGACTAGCGGGGGCGGGGAGACCCAGTACTTC
CDR3aa: CASSQSGTSGGGETQYF

abundance: NA
v_gene: TRBV5-4
j_gene: TRBJ2-7
d_gene: NA
CDR3nt: TGTGCCAGCAGCTTGGACTTGGTAGTACAGCAGTACTTC
CDR3aa: CASSLDLVVQQYF

abundance: NA
v_gene: TRBV11-2
j_gene: TRBJ1-2
d_gene: TRBD1
CDR3nt: TGTGCCAGCAGCCGAGGGGGCGAGGGCTATGGCTACACCTTC
CDR3aa: CASSRGGEGYGYTF

abundance: NA
v_gene: TRBV15
j_gene: TRBJ1-6
d_gene: NA
CDR3nt: TGTGCCACCAGAAGGGAGTCGGCTGCTAATTCACCCCTCCACTTT
CDR3aa: CATRRESAANSPLHF

abundance: few
v_gene: TRBV19
j_gene: TRBJ2-7
d_gene: NA
CDR3nt: TGTGCCAGTAGTATAGTCGGAGGGTTTGGCGAGCAGTACTTC
CDR3aa: CASSIVGGFGEQYF

abundance: NA
v_gene: TRBV19
j_gene: TRBJ1-2
d_gene: NA
CDR3nt: TGTGCCAGTAGTAGTATCTCTGGTATAGCTTATGGCTACACCTTC
CDR3aa: CASSSISGIAYGYTF

abundance: NA
v_gene: TRBV19
j_gene: TRBJ2-2
d_gene: NA
CDR3nt: TGTGCCAGTAGTCCGGGGGTGAGCCGTCTAAACACCGGGGAGCTGTTTTTT
CDR3aa: CASSPGVSRLNTGELFF

abundance: NA
v_gene: TRBV24-1
j_gene: TRBJ1-2
d_gene: NA
CDR3nt: TGTGCCACCAGTGATTATACCCCCCCTAGGTCGGCAGGGACTAACTATGGCTACACCTTC
CDR3aa: CATSDYTPPRSAGTNYGYTF